This T cell receptor beta chain was found in a study of T-cell reconstitution after alpha-beta-depleted transplantation in children. Preparation of the TCRbeta library was carried out with unique molecular identifiers. TCRdb ran MiXCR on the PCR reads and lists one entry per CDR3 protein. Here the sample spans some 220,000 distinct CDR3 sequences, 8% to 10% being singletons. This CDR3 region has 15 residues. Germline CDR1 KGHSH, CDR2 LQKENI. The V end was cut by 1 base, the J end by 0 bases, with 7 bases between. This sequence joins TRBV18 and TRBJ1-5, with D perhaps TRBD1 (5 bases). This sequence was found in a human donor who donated a stem cell graft to a child with acute lymphoblastic leukemia. Sequenced material: PBMCs from the stem cell graft donor, taken from the stem cell graft. This CDR3 reads CASSPLGASNQPQHF. The CDR3 bases are TGTGCCAGCTCACCACTAGGGGCTAGCAATCAGCCCCAGCATTTT.